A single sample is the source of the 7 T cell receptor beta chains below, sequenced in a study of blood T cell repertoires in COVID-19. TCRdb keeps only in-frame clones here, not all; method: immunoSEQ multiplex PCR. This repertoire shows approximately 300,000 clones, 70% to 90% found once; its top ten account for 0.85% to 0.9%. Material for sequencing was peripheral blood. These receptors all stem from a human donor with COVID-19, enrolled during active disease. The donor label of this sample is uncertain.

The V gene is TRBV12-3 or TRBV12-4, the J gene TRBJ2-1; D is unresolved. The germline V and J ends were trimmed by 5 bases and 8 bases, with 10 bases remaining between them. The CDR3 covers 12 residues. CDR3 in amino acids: CASSRVFYEQFF. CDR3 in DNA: TGTGCCAGCAGTCGGGTCTTCTATGAGCAGTTCTTC.

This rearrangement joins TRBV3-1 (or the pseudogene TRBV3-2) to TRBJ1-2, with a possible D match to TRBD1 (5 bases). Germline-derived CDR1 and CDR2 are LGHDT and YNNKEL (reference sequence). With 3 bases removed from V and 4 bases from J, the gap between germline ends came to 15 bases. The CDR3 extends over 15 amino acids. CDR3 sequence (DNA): TGTGCCAGCAGCCATCAGGGAGGGGACGTCTATGGCTACACCTTC. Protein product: CASSHQGGDVYGYTF.

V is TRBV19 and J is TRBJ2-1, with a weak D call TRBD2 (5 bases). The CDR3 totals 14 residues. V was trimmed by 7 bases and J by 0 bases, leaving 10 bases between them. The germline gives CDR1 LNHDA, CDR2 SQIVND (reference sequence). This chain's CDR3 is CASNRRSSYNEQFF. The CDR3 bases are TGTGCCAGTAATAGGAGGAGCTCCTACAATGAGCAGTTCTTC.

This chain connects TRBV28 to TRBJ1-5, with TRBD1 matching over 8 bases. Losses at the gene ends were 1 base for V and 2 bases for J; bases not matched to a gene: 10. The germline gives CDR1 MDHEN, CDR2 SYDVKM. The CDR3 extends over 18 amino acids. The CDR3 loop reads CASSLFLRRQGRNQPQHF. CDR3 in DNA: TGTGCCAGCAGTTTATTCCTCAGAAGACAGGGGCGCAATCAGCCCCAGCATTTT.

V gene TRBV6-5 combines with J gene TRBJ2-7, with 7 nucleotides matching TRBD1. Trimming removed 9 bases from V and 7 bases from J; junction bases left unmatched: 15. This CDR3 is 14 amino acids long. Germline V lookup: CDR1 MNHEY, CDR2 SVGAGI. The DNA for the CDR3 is TGTGCCAGTAGGTTGGGACAGTCACAAGGGGAGCAGTACTTC. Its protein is CASRLGQSQGEQYF.

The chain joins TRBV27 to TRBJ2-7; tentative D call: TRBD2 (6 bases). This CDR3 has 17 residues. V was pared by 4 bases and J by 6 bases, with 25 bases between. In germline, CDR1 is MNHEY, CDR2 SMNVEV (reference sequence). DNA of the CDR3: TGTGCCAGCAGTTCCGCCGTGCTGGGCGGGAAAGCGGGCGAGCAGTACTTC. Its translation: CASSSAVLGGKAGEQYF.

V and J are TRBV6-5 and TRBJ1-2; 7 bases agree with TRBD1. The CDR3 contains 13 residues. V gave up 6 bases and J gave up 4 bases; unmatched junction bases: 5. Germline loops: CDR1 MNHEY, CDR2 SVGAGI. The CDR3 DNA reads TGTGCCAGCAGGCGGACAGGACTCTATGGCTACACCTTC. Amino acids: CASRRTGLYGYTF.